This entry features one T cell receptor (beta chain) sequence. The antigen is unknown. The CDR3 runs 17 residues. The germline V gene has CDR1 SEHNR and CDR2 FQNEAQ (reference sequence). The ends lost 5 bases at V and 6 bases at J; junction bases unmatched: 12. Sorting isolated naive CD8 T cells as CD8+CD4-CCR7+CD45RA+ events. TCRdb independently ran MiXCR on the PCR reads; one entry per CDR3 protein. The sample carries around 470,000 distinct CDR3 sequences, around 21% recorded once. This entry comes from a study of molecular identifiers for immune sequencing clone quantification. Broader study findings: The study reportedly detected spiked Jurkat TCR RNA from one cell among 990,000 or so naive cells.

The gene calls are TRBV7-9 and TRBJ1-6; 8 nucleotides match TRBD1. The TCR was taken from a human donor in good health. Some libraries in this study had Jurkat cell RNA spiked in. Sequencing used naive CD8+ T cells from blood, with Jurkat cell RNA spiked in. Indicated subset: FACS-sorted CD8+CD4-CCR7+CD45RA+ naive T cells. CDR3 loop: CASSHTYFGQGNSPLHF. In nucleotides, the CDR3 is TGTGCCAGCAGCCATACCTACTTCGGACAGGGTAATTCACCCCTCCACTTT.